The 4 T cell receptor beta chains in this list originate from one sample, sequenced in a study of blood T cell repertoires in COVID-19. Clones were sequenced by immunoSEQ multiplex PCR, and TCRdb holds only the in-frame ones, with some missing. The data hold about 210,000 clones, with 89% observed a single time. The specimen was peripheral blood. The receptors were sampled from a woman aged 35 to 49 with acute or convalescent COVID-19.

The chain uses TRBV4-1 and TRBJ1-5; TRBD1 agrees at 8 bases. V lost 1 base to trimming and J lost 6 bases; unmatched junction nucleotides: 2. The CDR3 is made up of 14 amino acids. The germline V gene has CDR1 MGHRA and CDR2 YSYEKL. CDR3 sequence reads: CASSQGTGFQPQHF. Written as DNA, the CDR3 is TGCGCCAGCAGCCAAGGGACAGGGTTTCAGCCCCAGCATTTT.

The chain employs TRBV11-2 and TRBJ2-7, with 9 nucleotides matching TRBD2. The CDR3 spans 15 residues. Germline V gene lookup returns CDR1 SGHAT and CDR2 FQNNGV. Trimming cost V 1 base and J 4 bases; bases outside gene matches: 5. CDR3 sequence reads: CASSLASSGAYEQYV. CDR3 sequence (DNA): TGTGCCAGCAGCTTAGCATCTAGCGGGGCTTACGAGCAGTACGTC.

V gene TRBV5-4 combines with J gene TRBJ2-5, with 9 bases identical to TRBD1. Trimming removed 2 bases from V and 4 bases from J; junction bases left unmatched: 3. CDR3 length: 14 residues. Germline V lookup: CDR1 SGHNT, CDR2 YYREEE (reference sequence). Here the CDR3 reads CASSLQGASETQYF. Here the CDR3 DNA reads TGTGCCAGCAGCTTACAGGGGGCCTCAGAGACCCAGTACTTC.

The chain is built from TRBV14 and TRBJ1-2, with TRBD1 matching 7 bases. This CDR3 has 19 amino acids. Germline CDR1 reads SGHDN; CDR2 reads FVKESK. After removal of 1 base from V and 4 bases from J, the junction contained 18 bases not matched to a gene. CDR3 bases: TGTGCCAGCAGCCAAGGTCACCCTGGCCTAGGGGGCCGCGGCTATGGCTACACCTTC. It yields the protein CASSQGHPGLGGRGYGYTF.